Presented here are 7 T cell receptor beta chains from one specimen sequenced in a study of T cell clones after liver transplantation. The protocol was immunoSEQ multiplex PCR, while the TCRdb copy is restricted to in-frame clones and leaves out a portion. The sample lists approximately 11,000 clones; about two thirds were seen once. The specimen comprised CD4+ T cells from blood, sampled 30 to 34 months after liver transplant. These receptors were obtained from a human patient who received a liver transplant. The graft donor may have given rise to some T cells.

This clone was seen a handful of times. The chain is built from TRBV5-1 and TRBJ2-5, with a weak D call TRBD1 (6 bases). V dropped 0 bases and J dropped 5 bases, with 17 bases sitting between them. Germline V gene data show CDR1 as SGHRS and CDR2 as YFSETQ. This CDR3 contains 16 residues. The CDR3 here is CASSLEGSGAGETQYF. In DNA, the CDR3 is TGCGCCAGCAGCTTGGAAGGTTCAGGGGCAGGGGAGACCCAGTACTTC.

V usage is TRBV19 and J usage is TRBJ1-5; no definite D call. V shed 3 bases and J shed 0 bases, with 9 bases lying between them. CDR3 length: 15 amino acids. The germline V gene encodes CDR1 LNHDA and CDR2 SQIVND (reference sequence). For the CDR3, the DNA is TGTGCCAGTAGTATGAGGCACAATAGCAATCAGCCCCAGCATTTT. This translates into CASSMRHNSNQPQHF. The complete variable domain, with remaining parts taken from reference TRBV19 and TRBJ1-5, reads DGGITQSPKYLFRKEGQNVTLSCEQNLNHDAMYWYRQDPGQGLRLIYYSQIVNDFQKGDIAEGYSVSREKKESFPLTVTSAQKNPTAFYLCASSMRHNSNQPQHFGDGTRLSIL.

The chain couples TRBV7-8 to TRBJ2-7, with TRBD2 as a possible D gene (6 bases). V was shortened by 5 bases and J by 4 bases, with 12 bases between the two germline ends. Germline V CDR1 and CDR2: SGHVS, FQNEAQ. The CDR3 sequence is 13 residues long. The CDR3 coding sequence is TGTGCCAGCAGCCCCCGGGAGTGGTACGAGCAGTACGTC. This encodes CASSPREWYEQYV.

CDR3 region: CASSETTSGYSSTDTQYF. The CDR3 coding sequence is TGTGCCAGCAGTGAGACGACTAGCGGGTACTCTAGCACAGATACGCAGTATTTT. The V and J genes are TRBV6-1 and TRBJ2-3, with TRBD2 matching 10 bases. This CDR3 is built from 18 residues. Germline V gene data show CDR1 as MNHNS and CDR2 as SASEGT. Germline trimming cut 3 bases from V and 0 bases from J; bases unmatched to any gene: 9.

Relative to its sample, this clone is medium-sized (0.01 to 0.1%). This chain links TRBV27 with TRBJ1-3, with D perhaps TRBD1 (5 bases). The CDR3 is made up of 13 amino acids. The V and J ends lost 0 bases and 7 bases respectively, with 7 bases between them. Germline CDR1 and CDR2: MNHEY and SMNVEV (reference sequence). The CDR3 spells CASSLSSGNTIYF. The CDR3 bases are TGTGCCAGCAGTTTATCTTCAGGGAACACCATATATTTT.

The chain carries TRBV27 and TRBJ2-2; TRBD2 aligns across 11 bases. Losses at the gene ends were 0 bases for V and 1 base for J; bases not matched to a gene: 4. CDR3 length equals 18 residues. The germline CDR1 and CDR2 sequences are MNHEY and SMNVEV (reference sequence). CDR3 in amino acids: CASSLSILAGGNTGELFF. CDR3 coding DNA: TGTGCCAGCAGTTTATCGATTCTAGCGGGAGGGAACACCGGGGAGCTGTTTTTT.

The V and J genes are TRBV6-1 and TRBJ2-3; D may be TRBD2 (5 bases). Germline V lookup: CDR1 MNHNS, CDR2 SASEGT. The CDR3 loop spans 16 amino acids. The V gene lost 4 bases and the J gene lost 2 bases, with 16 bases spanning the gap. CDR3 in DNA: TGTGCCAGCAGTGCCGATGGACTCCCACACACAGATACGCAGTATTTT. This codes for CASSADGLPHTDTQYF.